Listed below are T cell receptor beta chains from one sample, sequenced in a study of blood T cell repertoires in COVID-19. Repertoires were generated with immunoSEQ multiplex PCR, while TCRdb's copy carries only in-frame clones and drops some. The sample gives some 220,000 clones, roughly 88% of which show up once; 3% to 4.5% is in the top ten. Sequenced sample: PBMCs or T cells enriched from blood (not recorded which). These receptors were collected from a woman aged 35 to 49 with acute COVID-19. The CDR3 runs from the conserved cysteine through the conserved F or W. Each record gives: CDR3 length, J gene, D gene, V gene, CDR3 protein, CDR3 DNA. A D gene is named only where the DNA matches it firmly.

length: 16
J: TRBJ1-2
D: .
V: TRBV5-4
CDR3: CAMQLVSSIRPGGYTF
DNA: TGTGCCATGCAGTTGGTCTCATCCATCCGCCCGGGAGGCTACACCTTC

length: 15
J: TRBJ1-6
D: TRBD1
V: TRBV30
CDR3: CACHVAGDRDSPLHF
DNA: TGTGCCTGCCACGTCGCTGGGGACAGAGATTCACCCCTCCACTTT

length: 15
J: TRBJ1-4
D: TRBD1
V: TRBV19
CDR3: CASSIVRQGGEKLFF
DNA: TGTGCCAGTAGTATAGTGCGACAGGGAGGAGAAAAACTGTTTTTT

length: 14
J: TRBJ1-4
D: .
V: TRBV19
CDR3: CASSDRGYTEKLFF
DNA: TGTGCCAGTAGCGATCGAGGCTACACTGAAAAACTGTTTTTT

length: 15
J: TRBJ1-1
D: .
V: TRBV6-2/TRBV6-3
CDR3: CASSYSGAVWTEAFF
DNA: TGTGCCAGCAGTTACTCGGGGGCGGTTTGGACTGAAGCTTTCTTT

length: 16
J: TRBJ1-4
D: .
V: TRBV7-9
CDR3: CASSLEGKGTNEKLFF
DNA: TGTGCCAGCAGCTTAGAGGGGAAGGGGACTAATGAAAAACTGTTTTTT

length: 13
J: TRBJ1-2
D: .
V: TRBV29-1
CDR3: CSVKEFYNYGYTF
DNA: TGCAGCGTCAAAGAGTTTTATAACTATGGCTACACCTTC

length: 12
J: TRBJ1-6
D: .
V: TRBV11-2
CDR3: CASSSPRSPLHF
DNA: TGTGCCAGCAGCTCCCCTCGGTCACCCCTCCACTTT

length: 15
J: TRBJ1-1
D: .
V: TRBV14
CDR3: CASSRHALGGTEAFF
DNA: TGTGCCAGCAGCCGACATGCACTGGGGGGAACTGAAGCTTTCTTT

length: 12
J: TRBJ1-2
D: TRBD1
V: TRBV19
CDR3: CASSRDRDGYTF
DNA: TGTGCCAGTAGTAGGGACAGGGATGGCTACACCTTC

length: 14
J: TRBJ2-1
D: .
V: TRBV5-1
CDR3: CASQSELGAGEQFF
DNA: TGCGCCAGCCAGTCCGAATTGGGGGCAGGTGAGCAGTTCTTC

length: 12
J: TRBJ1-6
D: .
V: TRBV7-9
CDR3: CASSPRGKTLHF
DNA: TGTGCCAGCAGTCCCAGGGGAAAGACCCTCCACTTT

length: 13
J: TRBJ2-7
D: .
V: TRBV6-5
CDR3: CASSIRTAYEQYF
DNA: TGTGCCAGCAGTATCAGGACAGCCTACGAGCAGTACTTC

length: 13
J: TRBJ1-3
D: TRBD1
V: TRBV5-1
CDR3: CASSPGQPNTIYF
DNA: TGCGCCAGCAGCCCGGGACAGCCCAACACCATATATTTT

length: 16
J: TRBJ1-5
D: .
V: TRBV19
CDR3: CASSIKQGASNEPQHF
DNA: TGTGCCAGTAGTATAAAACAGGGTGCGAGTAATGAACCCCAGCATTTT

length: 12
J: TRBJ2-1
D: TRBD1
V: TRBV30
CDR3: CAWSPSTGEQFF
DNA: TGTGCCTGGAGTCCATCGACAGGGGAGCAGTTCTTC

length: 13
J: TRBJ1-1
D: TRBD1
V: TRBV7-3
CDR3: CASRQGDDTEAFF
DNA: TGTGCCAGCAGACAGGGGGATGACACTGAAGCTTTCTTT